The sequence of this TCR beta chain was determined in a study of human T cells and chemical hapten exposure. Germline V gene lookup returns CDR1 MNHNS and CDR2 SASEGT. The trim removed 7 bases at V and 4 bases at J, leaving 6 bases unmatched. CDR3 length: 14 residues. In TCRdb, the RACE reads were re-called with MiXCR into one record per CDR3 protein. The repertoire includes roughly 380,000 distinct CDR3 sequences, 4.5% to 6% of them detected once, and just over 2.5% sits in the top ten. Time point in this sample: pre-sensitization, week 0. Treatment in this sample: therapeutic diphenylcyclopropenone sensitization with weekly scalp DPC. This clonotype was counted at least ten times.

The source was whole blood, collected in connection with sensitization to the hapten diphenylcyclopropenone (DPC). The TCR was taken from a woman between 50 and 59 years old with alopecia areata. Some clones in this sample may be carry-over from other donors' samples. The chain is built from TRBV6-1 and TRBJ2-3; the match to TRBD2 covers 9 bases. The CDR3 bases are TGTGCCAGCATCGGCGGGGGGGCCGCAGATACGCAGTATTTT. Translation: CASIGGGAADTQYF.